Many counts were recorded for the clone carrying this TCR beta chain. This specimen comes from a study of T-cell reconstitution after alpha-beta-depleted transplantation in children. This CDR3 has 17 residues. The V gene end was trimmed by 5 bases and the J gene end by 5 bases; junction bases not matched to a gene: 6. CDR1 SEHNR and CDR2 FQNEAQ come from the germline V gene (reference sequence). TCRbeta library construction was performed incorporating unique molecular identifiers. TCRdb called the PCR reads again in MiXCR, with one record for every CDR3 protein. The sample holds approximately 200,000 distinct CDR3 sequences, roughly 15% seen once.

The material was PBMCs from the stem cell graft donor, obtained from the stem cell graft. The chain links TRBV7-9 to TRBJ2-2; TRBD2 agrees at 15 bases. The TCR was taken from a human donor who donated a stem cell graft to a child with acute lymphoblastic leukemia. The CDR3 spells CASSPGTSGRRTGELFF. CDR3 DNA sequence: TGTGCCAGCAGCCCCGGGACTAGCGGGAGGAGGACCGGGGAGCTGTTTTTT.